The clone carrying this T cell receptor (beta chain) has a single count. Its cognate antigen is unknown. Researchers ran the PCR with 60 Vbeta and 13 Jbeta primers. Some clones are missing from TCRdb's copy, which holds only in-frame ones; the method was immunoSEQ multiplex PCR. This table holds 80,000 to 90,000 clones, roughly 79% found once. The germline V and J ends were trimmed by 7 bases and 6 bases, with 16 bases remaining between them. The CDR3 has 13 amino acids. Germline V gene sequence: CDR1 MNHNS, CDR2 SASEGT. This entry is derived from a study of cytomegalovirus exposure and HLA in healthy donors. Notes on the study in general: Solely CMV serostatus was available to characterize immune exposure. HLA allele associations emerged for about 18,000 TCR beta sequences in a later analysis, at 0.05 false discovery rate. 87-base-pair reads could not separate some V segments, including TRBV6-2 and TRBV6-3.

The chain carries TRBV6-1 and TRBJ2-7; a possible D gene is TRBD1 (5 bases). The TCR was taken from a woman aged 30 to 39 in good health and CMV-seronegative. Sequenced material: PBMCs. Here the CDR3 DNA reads TGTGCCAGCAACAGGCCTCCATTCGCCGAGCAGTACTTC. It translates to CASNRPPFAEQYF.